This TCR beta chain was retrieved from a study of blood T cell repertoires in COVID-19. At the level of the study: T cells, B-cell-depleted T cells, or PBMCs supplied cDNA or gDNA.

The CDR3 runs to 16 residues. Germline lookup yields CDR1 PRHDT and CDR2 FYEKMQ (reference sequence). V was cut by 2 bases and J by 4 bases, with 17 bases left in between. The assay was immunoSEQ multiplex PCR, and TCRdb's table has in-frame clones only and misses some. The sample consists of about 15,000 clones, 76% of them appearing once. This TCR came from an older man with active or convalescent COVID-19. The sample consisted of peripheral blood. The chain is built from TRBV13 and TRBJ2-5; weak D call: TRBD2 (6 bases). CDR3 sequence reads: CASSLRRPEGIETQYF. The CDR3 DNA is TGTGCCAGCAGCTTAAGAAGGCCGGAGGGGATAGAGACCCAGTACTTC.